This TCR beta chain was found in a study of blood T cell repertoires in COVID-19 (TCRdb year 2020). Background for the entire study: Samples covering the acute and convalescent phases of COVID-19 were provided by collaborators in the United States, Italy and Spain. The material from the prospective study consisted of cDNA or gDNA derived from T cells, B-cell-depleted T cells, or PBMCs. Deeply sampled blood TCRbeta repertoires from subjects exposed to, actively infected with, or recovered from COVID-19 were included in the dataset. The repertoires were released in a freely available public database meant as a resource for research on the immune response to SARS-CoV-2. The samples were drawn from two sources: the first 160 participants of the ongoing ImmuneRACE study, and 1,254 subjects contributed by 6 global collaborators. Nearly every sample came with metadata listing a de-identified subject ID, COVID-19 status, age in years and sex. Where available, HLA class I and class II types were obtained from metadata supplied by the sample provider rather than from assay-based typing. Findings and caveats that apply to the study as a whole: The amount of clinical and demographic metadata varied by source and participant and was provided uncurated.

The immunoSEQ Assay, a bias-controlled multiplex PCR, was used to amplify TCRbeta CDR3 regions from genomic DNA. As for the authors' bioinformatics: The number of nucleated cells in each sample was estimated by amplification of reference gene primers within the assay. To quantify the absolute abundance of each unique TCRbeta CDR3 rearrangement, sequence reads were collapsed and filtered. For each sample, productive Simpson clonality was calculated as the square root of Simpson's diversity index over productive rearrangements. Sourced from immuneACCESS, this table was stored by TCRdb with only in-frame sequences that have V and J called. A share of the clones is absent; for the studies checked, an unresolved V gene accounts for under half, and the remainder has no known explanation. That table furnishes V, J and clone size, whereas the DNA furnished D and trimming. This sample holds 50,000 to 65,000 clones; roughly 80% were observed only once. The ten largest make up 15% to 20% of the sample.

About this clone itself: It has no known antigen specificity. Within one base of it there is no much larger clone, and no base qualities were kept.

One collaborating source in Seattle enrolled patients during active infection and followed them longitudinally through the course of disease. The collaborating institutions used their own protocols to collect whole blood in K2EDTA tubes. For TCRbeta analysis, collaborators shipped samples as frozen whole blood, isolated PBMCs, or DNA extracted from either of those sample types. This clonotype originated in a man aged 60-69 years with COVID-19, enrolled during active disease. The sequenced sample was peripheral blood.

The CDR3 region has the sequence CASSLGANTEAFF. The DNA is as follows: TGTGCCAGCAGCTTAGGAGCGAACACTGAAGCTTTCTTT. This chain joins TRBV11-2 to TRBJ1-1, with an unclear D gene assignment. Measured from the cysteine to the phenylalanine, the CDR3 is 13 residues long. The kept DNA is CDR3 alone, 39 bases in frame from the first base. CDR1 and CDR2, per the germline V gene, are SGHAT and FQNNGV. The V end loses 1 base and the J end loses 1 base, and a stretch of 4 bases separates them.